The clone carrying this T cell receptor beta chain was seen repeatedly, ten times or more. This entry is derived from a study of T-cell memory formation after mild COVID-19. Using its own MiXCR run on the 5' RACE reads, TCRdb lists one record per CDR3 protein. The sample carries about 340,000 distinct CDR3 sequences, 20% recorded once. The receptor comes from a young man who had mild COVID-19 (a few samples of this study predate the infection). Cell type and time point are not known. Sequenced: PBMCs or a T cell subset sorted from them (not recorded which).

The CDR3 region is CASSQEGDRLTDTQYF. The CDR3 nucleotides are TGTGCCAGCAGCCAAGAAGGGGACAGACTCACAGATACGCAGTATTTT. The chain has TRBV3-1 and TRBJ2-3; 7 nucleotides line up with TRBD1. The CDR3 covers 16 residues. CDR1 and CDR2 (germline): LGHDT, YNNKEL (reference sequence). V shed 0 bases and J 2 bases; nucleotides not matched to a gene: 5.